This is a list of T cell receptor beta chains from one sample in a study of T-cell memory formation after mild COVID-19. TCRdb reanalysed the 5' RACE reads using MiXCR and keeps one entry per CDR3 protein. The sample records roughly 310,000 distinct CDR3 sequences, approximately 16% being singletons. The sequencing input was PBMCs or a T cell subset sorted from them (not recorded which). The receptor set was obtained from a man between 18 and 29 years old who had mild COVID-19 (a few samples of this study predate the infection). Cell type and time point are not known. CDR3s include the opening cysteine and the closing phenylalanine or tryptophan. A D gene is named only where the DNA matches it firmly. A clone size is listed for some rows: how often the clone was seen (once, few, many), or a class if it is expanded.

DNA: TGTGCCAGCACCCCAGTCGCAACTAATGAAAAACTGTTTTTT
CDR3: CASTPVATNEKLFF
J: TRBJ1-4
size: .
length: 14
D: .
V: TRBV7-9

DNA: TGTGCCAGCAGTTTAACTAGCGGGGGGCCTCGGCACTTC
CDR3: CASSLTSGGPRHF
J: TRBJ2-4
size: many
length: 13
D: TRBD2
V: TRBV12-3/TRBV12-4

DNA: TGTGCCAGCAGCTTGGAGGTCCGGGACAGCTCTGGAAACACCATATATTTT
CDR3: CASSLEVRDSSGNTIYF
J: TRBJ1-3
size: few
length: 17
D: TRBD1
V: TRBV5-6

DNA: TGCAGTGCTAGGCAGACCGGGGCCTCCCTGGCAGATACGCAGTATTTT
CDR3: CSARQTGASLADTQYF
J: TRBJ2-3
size: .
length: 16
D: .
V: TRBV20-1

DNA: TGTGCCACCAGTGATATCCGGGATCAAGAGACCCAGTACTTC
CDR3: CATSDIRDQETQYF
J: TRBJ2-5
size: .
length: 14
D: .
V: TRBV24-1

DNA: TGTGCCAGCAGCTTAGTCAGCTATGGCTACACCTTC
CDR3: CASSLVSYGYTF
J: TRBJ1-2
size: few
length: 12
D: .
V: TRBV7-8

DNA: TGTGCCAGCAGCAGCCCTTGGGTGGGGAACACTGAAGCTTTCTTT
CDR3: CASSSPWVGNTEAFF
J: TRBJ1-1
size: .
length: 15
D: .
V: TRBV7-9

DNA: TGCGCCAGCAGCTTGCTAGGGTCTAATTCACCCCTCCACTTT
CDR3: CASSLLGSNSPLHF
J: TRBJ1-6
size: few
length: 14
D: .
V: TRBV5-1

DNA: TGTGCCAGCAGTTTTATGGGTTCGGCGAGTCAGCCCCAGCATTTT
CDR3: CASSFMGSASQPQHF
J: TRBJ1-5
size: .
length: 15
D: .
V: TRBV6-6

DNA: TGCAGCGCTCCGGCCCGGGAACATTATGGCTACACCTTC
CDR3: CSAPAREHYGYTF
J: TRBJ1-2
size: .
length: 13
D: .
V: TRBV29-1

DNA: TGTGCCAGCAGTTCTCGGGGGCCTTCCTACAATGAGCAGTTCTTC
CDR3: CASSSRGPSYNEQFF
J: TRBJ2-1
size: few
length: 15
D: .
V: TRBV6-2/TRBV6-3

DNA: TGTGCCAGCAGCTCGCCCGATGGGGCGTTCAATGAGCAGTTCTTC
CDR3: CASSSPDGAFNEQFF
J: TRBJ2-1
size: many
length: 15
D: .
V: TRBV11-2

DNA: TGTGCCAGCAGCTTGGGTGGGGACAGGGTTTTCACTGAAGCTTTCTTT
CDR3: CASSLGGDRVFTEAFF
J: TRBJ1-1
size: .
length: 16
D: TRBD1
V: TRBV5-4

DNA: TGCGCCAGCAGCCAAGACAGCTATAGCAATCAGCCCCAGCATTTT
CDR3: CASSQDSYSNQPQHF
J: TRBJ1-5
size: few
length: 15
D: .
V: TRBV4-3

DNA: TGTGCCAGCAGTTACGGGCAAAGGACTGAAGCTTTCTTT
CDR3: CASSYGQRTEAFF
J: TRBJ1-1
size: few
length: 13
D: .
V: TRBV6-5

DNA: TGTGCCAGCGGGCGGCTAGCGGGGGCCCAAGAGACCCAGTACTTC
CDR3: CASGRLAGAQETQYF
J: TRBJ2-5
size: .
length: 15
D: TRBD2
V: TRBV12-3/TRBV12-4

DNA: TGTGCCAGCAGTGAGCTAGGGGCGAGGACTGAAGCTTTCTTT
CDR3: CASSELGARTEAFF
J: TRBJ1-1
size: few
length: 14
D: .
V: TRBV2

DNA: TGCAGTGCGGGACTTGCCGGGACAGGTTATGGCTACACCTTC
CDR3: CSAGLAGTGYGYTF
J: TRBJ1-2
size: few
length: 14
D: TRBD1
V: TRBV20-1

DNA: TGTGCCACCAGTGATTTGGTCACGGGCAGCCAAGAGACCCAGTACTTC
CDR3: CATSDLVTGSQETQYF
J: TRBJ2-5
size: few
length: 16
D: .
V: TRBV24-1

DNA: TGTGCCATCAGTGAGTCGGAACGGCTTGGCTACACCTTC
CDR3: CAISESERLGYTF
J: TRBJ1-2
size: .
length: 13
D: .
V: TRBV10-3

DNA: TGTGCCAGCAGCTTCGGCCAGTACACTGAAGCTTTCTTT
CDR3: CASSFGQYTEAFF
J: TRBJ1-1
size: many
length: 13
D: .
V: TRBV7-9

DNA: TGTGCCAGCAGTTACAGTGGCAGGGGACATGAGCAGTTCTTC
CDR3: CASSYSGRGHEQFF
J: TRBJ2-1
size: .
length: 14
D: .
V: TRBV6-5

DNA: TGCGCCAGCAGCCAAACGGGAATCAACTCCTACGAGCAGTACTTC
CDR3: CASSQTGINSYEQYF
J: TRBJ2-7
size: few
length: 15
D: .
V: TRBV4-1

DNA: TGTGCCAGCAGTGTTACTAGCGGGGTGTTGGAGCAGTTCTTC
CDR3: CASSVTSGVLEQFF
J: TRBJ2-1
size: .
length: 14
D: TRBD2
V: TRBV2

DNA: TGTGCCAGTAATCGGCTAGCGGGGGGATTCGGGGAGCTGTTTTTT
CDR3: CASNRLAGGFGELFF
J: TRBJ2-2
size: .
length: 15
D: TRBD2
V: TRBV19

DNA: TGCGCCAGCAGCTTGGAGTCTAGCGGGGGGTATGAGACCCAGTACTTC
CDR3: CASSLESSGGYETQYF
J: TRBJ2-5
size: .
length: 16
D: TRBD2
V: TRBV5-1

DNA: TGTGCCAGCCTGACACTGGGGCCGAACACTGAAGCTTTCTTT
CDR3: CASLTLGPNTEAFF
J: TRBJ1-1
size: .
length: 14
D: .
V: TRBV7-6

DNA: TGCAGCGTCCCTGTTGGGGGGGTTGGGAACTATGGCTACACCTTC
CDR3: CSVPVGGVGNYGYTF
J: TRBJ1-2
size: .
length: 15
D: .
V: TRBV29-1

DNA: TGTGCCAGCAGCCAAGTTAGGCCAATCTCTGGAAACACCATATATTTT
CDR3: CASSQVRPISGNTIYF
J: TRBJ1-3
size: few
length: 16
D: .
V: TRBV4-2

DNA: TGTGCCAGCAGTTACGGGACAGGGACAGATACGCAGTATTTT
CDR3: CASSYGTGTDTQYF
J: TRBJ2-3
size: few
length: 14
D: TRBD1
V: TRBV6-5

DNA: TGTGCCAGTAGTATGGGACAGGGCTCCTACAATGAGCAGTTCTTC
CDR3: CASSMGQGSYNEQFF
J: TRBJ2-1
size: few
length: 15
D: TRBD1
V: TRBV19

DNA: TGTGCCAGCAGCTCCATCTTAGGAGGGAACTATGGCTACACCTTC
CDR3: CASSSILGGNYGYTF
J: TRBJ1-2
size: .
length: 15
D: .
V: TRBV7-9

DNA: TGTGCCATCGCTAGCGGGGGTTGGGAGACCCAGTACTTC
CDR3: CAIASGGWETQYF
J: TRBJ2-5
size: few
length: 13
D: TRBD2
V: TRBV10-3

DNA: TGTGCCAGCAGGGGATCTGGAAACACCATATATTTT
CDR3: CASRGSGNTIYF
J: TRBJ1-3
size: .
length: 12
D: .
V: TRBV3-1

DNA: TGCGCCAGCAGCCTCGAGGGATGGGATACGAGCGGGTTAAACATTCAGTACTTC
CDR3: CASSLEGWDTSGLNIQYF
J: TRBJ2-4
size: few
length: 18
D: .
V: TRBV4-3

DNA: TGCGCCAGCAGCCATGCGTATCCGGGACAGTCTTACAATGAGCAGTTCTTC
CDR3: CASSHAYPGQSYNEQFF
J: TRBJ2-1
size: few
length: 17
D: TRBD1
V: TRBV4-3

DNA: TGTGCCAGCAGCACCCACCAGACAGGTTCGGCTGACAATGAGCAGTTCTTC
CDR3: CASSTHQTGSADNEQFF
J: TRBJ2-1
size: few
length: 17
D: .
V: TRBV7-6

DNA: TGTGCCAGCAGCCAAGCGGGCGGGACGGGCAACGACAATGAGCAGTTCTTC
CDR3: CASSQAGGTGNDNEQFF
J: TRBJ2-1
size: few
length: 17
D: .
V: TRBV3-1

DNA: TGTGCCAGCACCTCCCTAGCGGGGGGCGACAATGAGCAGTTCTTC
CDR3: CASTSLAGGDNEQFF
J: TRBJ2-1
size: many
length: 15
D: TRBD2
V: TRBV27

DNA: TGCGCCAGCAGCCAAGCCAGGGGGCAGGGGGAGACCCAGTACTTC
CDR3: CASSQARGQGETQYF
J: TRBJ2-5
size: few
length: 15
D: TRBD1
V: TRBV4-1

DNA: TGTGCCAGCAGTTACTTAAAACAGGGTAACGAGCAGTACTTC
CDR3: CASSYLKQGNEQYF
J: TRBJ2-7
size: .
length: 14
D: .
V: TRBV6-5

DNA: TGTGCCAGCAGCGTAGAAGCGGGGAGCTCCTACGAGCAGTACTTC
CDR3: CASSVEAGSSYEQYF
J: TRBJ2-7
size: many
length: 15
D: TRBD2
V: TRBV9

DNA: TGTGCCAGCAGCTTGGGGGGACTAGCGGGGGCCGGGGAGACCCAGTACTTC
CDR3: CASSLGGLAGAGETQYF
J: TRBJ2-5
size: many
length: 17
D: TRBD2
V: TRBV5-4

DNA: TGTGCCATCAGTGAGGCCAGCTCCTACGAGCAGTACTTC
CDR3: CAISEASSYEQYF
J: TRBJ2-7
size: .
length: 13
D: .
V: TRBV10-3

DNA: TGCGCCAGCAGCCAAGATTCCTTAAAGTGGGGTGAGCAGTTCTTC
CDR3: CASSQDSLKWGEQFF
J: TRBJ2-1
size: .
length: 15
D: .
V: TRBV4-3

DNA: TGTGCCAGCAGCCCGAGACTAGCGGGTACATCCTACAATGAGCAGTTCTTC
CDR3: CASSPRLAGTSYNEQFF
J: TRBJ2-1
size: many
length: 17
D: TRBD2
V: TRBV7-6

DNA: TGCAGTGCTAGAGATGGGGGACAGCCCATGACCGGGGAGCTGTTTTTT
CDR3: CSARDGGQPMTGELFF
J: TRBJ2-2
size: many
length: 16
D: TRBD1
V: TRBV20-1

DNA: TGTGCTAGTGGTTCCAGGACAGGGGAAGAGACCCAGTACTTC
CDR3: CASGSRTGEETQYF
J: TRBJ2-5
size: few
length: 14
D: TRBD1
V: TRBV12-5

DNA: TGCAGTGCTAATGGGGCGGGTGGCTACACCTTC
CDR3: CSANGAGGYTF
J: TRBJ1-2
size: .
length: 11
D: .
V: TRBV20-1

DNA: TGTGCCAGCAGCTTAGGCGGGACAGTACACGAGCAGTACTTC
CDR3: CASSLGGTVHEQYF
J: TRBJ2-7
size: few
length: 14
D: .
V: TRBV7-9

DNA: TGTGCCAGCAGTTACTCAGTCGGGGGCGAACTTTACAATGAGCAGTTCTTC
CDR3: CASSYSVGGELYNEQFF
J: TRBJ2-1
size: few
length: 17
D: .
V: TRBV6-2/TRBV6-3

DNA: TGTGCCATCAGTGAGAGGCACAGGGAGGATGAGCAGTTCTTC
CDR3: CAISERHREDEQFF
J: TRBJ2-1
size: .
length: 14
D: .
V: TRBV10-3

DNA: TGTGCCAGCAGCTACCTACAGGGAGGGACTGAAGCTTTCTTT
CDR3: CASSYLQGGTEAFF
J: TRBJ1-1
size: few
length: 14
D: .
V: TRBV7-9

DNA: TGCAGCGTTGAAACGGGGTGCAATCAGCCCCAGCATTTT
CDR3: CSVETGCNQPQHF
J: TRBJ1-5
size: few
length: 13
D: .
V: TRBV29-1

DNA: TGTGCCACCAGTCCGGCTGGACTTCAGCCCCAGCATTTT
CDR3: CATSPAGLQPQHF
J: TRBJ1-5
size: few
length: 13
D: .
V: TRBV15

DNA: TGCAGTGCCCGAAGACAGGCCTCGAACACCGGGGAGCTGTTTTTT
CDR3: CSARRQASNTGELFF
J: TRBJ2-2
size: few
length: 15
D: .
V: TRBV20-1

DNA: TGTGCCAGCAGTTACCGGACGGATAGCAATCAGCCCCAGCATTTT
CDR3: CASSYRTDSNQPQHF
J: TRBJ1-5
size: .
length: 15
D: .
V: TRBV6-5

DNA: TGTGCCAGCAGTACGACGCGGGGGTACGAGCAGTACTTC
CDR3: CASSTTRGYEQYF
J: TRBJ2-7
size: .
length: 13
D: TRBD2
V: TRBV27

DNA: TGCGCCAGCAGCCAAGAGGCGGTGGGCGAGACCCAGTACTTC
CDR3: CASSQEAVGETQYF
J: TRBJ2-5
size: .
length: 14
D: .
V: TRBV4-1

DNA: TGCGCCAGCAGTCCGACCGGGTTACCCCTCCACTTT
CDR3: CASSPTGLPLHF
J: TRBJ1-6
size: .
length: 12
D: .
V: TRBV4-1